Following are 9 T cell receptor beta chains from one sample sequenced in a study of T cell changes during pregnancy in multiple sclerosis. The data were produced by immunoSEQ multiplex PCR, yet TCRdb's version contains in-frame clones alone and is incomplete. The table shows approximately 100,000 clones, with approximately 91% occurring only once. The sample consisted of peripheral blood, taken in the second trimester of pregnancy. The receptor set was obtained from a female donor with multiple sclerosis, enrolled in a pregnancy study.

This chain connects TRBV6-5 to TRBJ1-5; 8 nucleotides align to TRBD1. CDR1 MNHEY and CDR2 SVGAGI come from the germline V gene. The CDR3 extends over 13 amino acids. The trim removed 7 bases at V and 6 bases at J, leaving 5 bases unmatched. This chain's CDR3 is CASTDRGGQPQHF. Here the CDR3 DNA reads TGTGCCAGCACTGACAGGGGCGGTCAGCCCCAGCATTTT.

This clone was detected only once. This rearrangement joins TRBV5-4 to TRBJ1-1; the match to TRBD1 covers 10 bases. Per germline, CDR1 SGHNT and CDR2 YYREEE (reference sequence). V lost 4 bases to trimming and J lost 4 bases; unmatched junction nucleotides: 7. There are 15 residues in the CDR3. CDR3 coding DNA: TGTGCCAGCAGCCCCATGGGGACAGGGGTCACTGAAGCTTTCTTT. Protein: CASSPMGTGVTEAFF. The full variable domain, in which reference TRBV5-4 and TRBJ1-1 provide the parts outside the CDR3, is ETGVTQSPTHLIKTRGQQVTLRCSSQSGHNTVSWYQQALGQGPQFIFQYYREEENGRGNFPPRFSGLQFPNYSSELNVNALELDDSALYLCASSPMGTGVTEAFFGQGTRLTVV.

This clone was observed a few times. This chain links TRBV4-2 with TRBJ2-3, with D unclear. V lost 1 base and J 2 bases, leaving 10 bases between the germline ends. The CDR3 runs to 15 residues. CDR1 LGHNA and CDR2 YNFKEQ come from the germline V gene. The CDR3 DNA reads TGTGCCAGCAGCCAAGGAGATATAGACACAGATACGCAGTATTTT. Translation gives CASSQGDIDTDTQYF.

V and J are TRBV7-9 and TRBJ2-1; weak D call: TRBD1 (6 bases). The V gene's germline CDR1 is SEHNR and CDR2 FQNEAQ (reference sequence). The CDR3 covers 15 residues. V dropped 5 bases and J dropped 7 bases, with 18 bases sitting between them. The CDR3 loop reads CASSPDRLDRNEQFF. Written as DNA, the CDR3 is TGTGCCAGCAGCCCCGACAGGTTGGACAGAAATGAGCAGTTCTTC.

The rearrangement uses TRBV27 and TRBJ1-1, with 11 positions matching TRBD1. This CDR3 contains 14 residues. The V segment lost 5 bases and the J segment 5 bases; nucleotides outside the gene matches: 4. Germline assignment: CDR1 MNHEY and CDR2 SMNVEV (reference sequence). CDR3 loop: CASSPGQGATEAFF. CDR3 DNA sequence: TGTGCCAGCAGTCCCGGACAGGGGGCTACTGAAGCTTTCTTT.

The chain combines TRBV7-6 with TRBJ2-3, with 7 positions matching TRBD1. With 7 bases clipped from V and 1 base from J, the junction kept 14 bases outside the gene matches. Germline V gene sequence: CDR1 SGHVS, CDR2 FNYEAQ. The CDR3 contains 17 residues. The CDR3 DNA reads TGTGCCAGCACCCCACGTCACAGGGGCCGGGGCACAGATACGCAGTATTTT. This sequence encodes CASTPRHRGRGTDTQYF.

This chain joins TRBV5-1 and TRBJ2-3, with D possibly being TRBD2 (6 bases). V was clipped by 2 bases and J by 0 bases, with 10 bases between them. The CDR3 is 15 amino acids. Germline V gene lookup returns CDR1 SGHRS and CDR2 YFSETQ. The CDR3 spells CASSFAGTSTDTQYF. CDR3 bases: TGCGCCAGCAGCTTTGCCGGGACTAGCACAGATACGCAGTATTTT.

The chain carries TRBV18 and TRBJ1-1; no definite D call. CDR3 size: 12 residues. Between the trimmed V and J ends, which lost 8 bases and 6 bases, there was a span of 13 bases. CDR1 and CDR2 (germline): KGHSH, LQKENI. As DNA, the CDR3 is TGTGCCAGCGTAGGAGGGAGGCCTGAAGCTTTCTTT. Translating it yields CASVGGRPEAFF.

This clone showed up just a few times. The genes are TRBV15 and TRBJ2-2; D might be TRBD1 (6 bases). Germline CDR1 is LNHNV and CDR2 is YYDKDF (reference sequence). CDR3 length: 12 residues. V was pared by 8 bases and J by 6 bases, with 10 bases between. CDR3: CATGDTPGELFF. The CDR3 DNA reads as TGTGCCACCGGGGACACCCCCGGGGAGCTGTTTTTT.